Sequencing of this T cell receptor beta chain was carried out in a study of response to subunit inactivated influenza vaccine. Via MiXCR, TCRdb re-called the RT-PCR reads, giving one row per CDR3 protein. The sample contains about 540,000 distinct CDR3 sequences, around 25% of which appear only once. V shed 5 bases and J 3 bases; nucleotides not matched to a gene: 3. Germline-derived CDR1 and CDR2 are DFQATT and SNEGSKA (reference sequence). CDR3 length equals 12 residues. These data are also associated with another study on T cells expressing NK-cell markers. That paper states: 5'RACE template switching with UMIs generated TCR beta cDNA. The sequencing cohort of eight donors included seven HCMV-seropositive individuals and one seronegative individual. For several experiments, T cell sorting was restricted to the alpha-beta TCR population by means of an anti-gamma-delta TCR antibody.

Source: CD4+ T cells sorted from PBMCs, taken roughly 13 days after vaccination. The clonotype originates from a man over 45 who received an inactivated influenza vaccine. The V and J genes are TRBV20-1 and TRBJ1-2; 7 bases are a match to TRBD1. Here the CDR3 reads CSAGDRHYGYTF. For the CDR3, the DNA is TGCAGTGCTGGGGACAGACACTATGGCTACACCTTC.